Described below is a single T cell receptor (beta chain) sequence and its context. The antigen is undetermined. This record belongs to a study of vaccination effects on CD4 cells after COVID-19. The study's findings and limits: New vaccine-induced clones dominated post-vaccine spike-reactive clones in convalescents.

With the ViraFEST assay, the study expanded antigen-specific CD4+ T cells using viral peptide pools, then sequenced them. Culturing for about 10 days preceded CD4+ T cell isolation. The person had PCR-confirmed SARS-CoV-2 infection between March and December 2020. Around 2.2 million PBMC were seeded per well and grown in the presence of 9 to 10 IU/ml IL-2 and about 10 ug/ml peptides. The CDR3 sequence is 13 residues long. The ends were cut back, 7 bases at V and 8 bases at J, with 15 bases in the middle. Germline CDR1 reads WNHNN; CDR2 reads SYGVQD (reference sequence). Using immunoSEQ multiplex PCR, the repertoire was profiled, and TCRdb retains in-frame clones only, with some absent. Among around 30,000 clones listed, 65% to 75% were seen once.

The chain joins TRBV10-1 to TRBJ2-1; possibly TRBD1 or TRBD2 for D (6 bases each). Here the sequenced sample was CD4+ T cells from PBMCs cultured with SARS-CoV-2 spike peptides, taken before COVID-19 vaccination. This sequence was found in a human donor who had a prior SARS-CoV-2 infection. The CDR3 here is CASTGGEGDEQFF. CDR3 sequence (DNA): TGCGCCAGCACCGGGGGCGAAGGCGATGAGCAGTTCTTC.